These 13 T cell receptor beta chains share one sample of origin, sequenced in a study of cytomegalovirus exposure and HLA in healthy donors. PCR involved 60 Vbeta and 13 Jbeta primers. TCRdb keeps only in-frame clones here, not all; method: immunoSEQ multiplex PCR. The table shows about 160,000 clones, with more than 65% occurring only once. The specimen sequenced was PBMCs. The receptors were sampled from a man between 45 and 60 years old in good health and CMV-seropositive.

J is TRBJ2-1 and V is TRBV10-3; TRBD2 matches at 8 bases. After removal of 5 bases from V and 7 bases from J, the junction contained 4 bases not matched to a gene. The germline V gene encodes CDR1 ENHRY and CDR2 SYGVKD. The CDR3 has 13 amino acids. CDR3 DNA sequence: TGTGCCATCAGTCAGCGGGAGTGGAATGAGCAGTTCTTC. This sequence encodes CAISQREWNEQFF.

The V and J genes are TRBV7-9 and TRBJ1-2, with TRBD1 identical over 7 bases. This CDR3 spans 13 amino acids. The germline gives CDR1 SEHNR, CDR2 FQNEAQ (reference sequence). J was trimmed by 7 bases and V by 1 base; bases with no gene match: 3. CDR3 region: CASSLEGARGYTF. The CDR3 nucleotides are TGTGCCAGCAGCTTAGAGGGGGCGCGTGGCTACACCTTC.

The rearrangement uses TRBV6-1 and TRBJ1-3; 7 bases align to TRBD1. V gave up 8 bases and J gave up 5 bases; unmatched junction bases: 9. Germline assignment: CDR1 MNHNS and CDR2 SASEGT. The CDR3 contains 14 residues. CDR3 nucleotides: TGTGCCAGCTTATTCCCGGGACAGAGAAACACCATATATTTT. Its translation is CASLFPGQRNTIYF.

The chain joins TRBV7-6 to TRBJ2-2; no reliable D call. Germline values: CDR1 SGHVS, CDR2 FNYEAQ. The CDR3 consists of 11 residues. V dropped 5 bases and J dropped 6 bases, with 4 bases sitting between them. For the CDR3, the DNA is TGTGCCAGCAGCCCGGCCGGGGAGCTGTTTTTT. It specifies CASSPAGELFF.

The rearrangement uses TRBV13 and TRBJ1-1, with a tentative D call TRBD1 (5 bases). Trimming cost V 5 bases and J 0 bases, with 13 bases left between them. Per germline, CDR1 PRHDT and CDR2 FYEKMQ (reference sequence). This CDR3 region has 15 residues. In DNA, the CDR3 is TGTGCCAGCAGCGACCTCGGGGGGTTGAACACTGAAGCTTTCTTT. As protein: CASSDLGGLNTEAFF.

This clone was seen more than once but under ten times. The chain links TRBV6-1 to TRBJ1-2; 7 nucleotides align to TRBD1. CDR3 length: 15 amino acids. The trim removed 7 bases at V and 0 bases at J, leaving 8 bases unmatched. Germline assignment: CDR1 MNHNS and CDR2 SASEGT. The DNA of the CDR3 is TGTGCCAGCAACCGACGCAGGGGGTCTAACTATGGCTACACCTTC. It is translated as CASNRRRGSNYGYTF.

The chain uses TRBV11-2 and TRBJ2-3; the D is unclear. Germline V gives CDR1 SGHAT, CDR2 FQNNGV. The length of the CDR3 is 14 residues. V was pared by 2 bases and J by 3 bases, with 9 bases between. CDR3 in DNA: TGTGCCAGCAGCTTAAGACTTTCTACAGATACGCAGTATTTT. Its protein product is CASSLRLSTDTQYF.

The rearrangement links TRBV25-1 to TRBJ2-3; unclear D gene. Per the germline V gene, CDR1 is MGHDK and CDR2 is SYGVNS. CDR3 length: 12 residues. The V end lost 4 bases, the J end lost 6 bases, and 8 bases lay between the germline ends. Here the CDR3 DNA reads TGTGCCAGCAGTGCCTCCGGGGATACGCAGTATTTT. Protein product: CASSASGDTQYF.

J is TRBJ1-2 and V is TRBV6-5; a possible D gene is TRBD1 (5 bases). The CDR3 has 14 residues. CDR1 is MNHEY and CDR2 is SVGAGI in the germline V gene. Trimming removed 6 bases from V and 0 bases from J, with 11 bases in between. The CDR3 bases are TGTGCCAGCAGCAACGACAGTCCTAACTATGGCTACACCTTC. Translated: CASSNDSPNYGYTF.

V usage is TRBV30 and J usage is TRBJ2-1; 8 bases align to TRBD2. CDR3 length: 16 amino acids. Germline V lookup: CDR1 GTSNPN, CDR2 SVGIG (reference sequence). V gave up 5 bases and J gave up 2 bases; unmatched junction bases: 11. The CDR3 bases are TGTGCCTGGGGACAAGCTAGCGGGCTAACCTACAATGAGCAGTTCTTC. Its translation is CAWGQASGLTYNEQFF.

The chain joins TRBV5-4 to TRBJ1-4; D is undetermined. The V end lost 4 bases, the J end lost 2 bases, and 9 bases lay between the germline ends. The CDR3 loop spans 14 amino acids. Germline V lookup: CDR1 SGHNT, CDR2 YYREEE (reference sequence). This CDR3 reads CASSPAGTNEKLFF. In DNA form, the CDR3 reads TGTGCCAGCAGCCCTGCGGGTACTAATGAAAAACTGTTTTTT.

This chain uses TRBV15 with TRBJ2-1; TRBD2 aligns across 8 bases. This CDR3 comprises 18 residues. Germline V gene data show CDR1 as LNHNV and CDR2 as YYDKDF (reference sequence). V lost 5 bases, J lost 0 bases, and 12 bases stayed unmatched. CDR3 coding DNA: TGTGCCACCAGCTATATGGGCGGGGGGTCTAGCTCCTACAATGAGCAGTTCTTC. It codes for CATSYMGGGSSSYNEQFF.

This chain joins TRBV7-9 and TRBJ2-5, with 8 bases fitting TRBD1. CDR1 SEHNR and CDR2 FQNEAQ come from the germline V gene (reference sequence). This CDR3 has 15 amino acids. V lost 2 bases and J lost 4; bases outside the gene matches: 6. CDR3 amino acids: CASSLRQGATETQYF. The CDR3 DNA reads TGTGCCAGCAGCTTACGGCAGGGGGCCACAGAGACCCAGTACTTC. Together with reference TRBV7-9 and TRBJ2-5, the CDR3 gives the full variable domain: DTGVSQNPRHKITKRGQNVTFRCDPISEHNRLYWYRQTLGQGPEFLTYFQNEAQLEKSRLLSDRFSAERPKGSFSTLEIQRTEQGDSAMYLCASSLRQGATETQYFGPGTRLLVL.